This T cell receptor (beta chain) was documented in a study of shared clonotypes between healthy human individuals. General study points: Memory subsets generally showed smaller estimated richness than naive subsets did. Large sequencing depth failed to make sorted-subset sequencing complete, rarefaction showed.

The CDR3 length is 14 residues. Trimming pared 1 base from V and 2 bases from J, leaving 5 bases between. Germline loops: CDR1 SEHNR, CDR2 FQNEAQ (reference sequence). An even split of each subset's genomic DNA across several immunoSEQ plates was performed. The table came from immunoSEQ multiplex PCR; TCRdb's copy has only in-frame clones and leaves some out. The sample has about 690,000 clones, around 91% seen once; the top ten hold 30% to 40%. Details on this clone: The antigen remains unidentified. The sample has other DNA sequences that encode this CDR3 too.

The chain has TRBV7-9 and TRBJ2-2; the D is unclear. This TCR derives from a man in his late teens or twenties in good health. Some clones in this sample may be carry-over from other donors' samples. Sequencing input: memory CD8+ T cells from PBMCs. Noted subset: CD45RO+ cells pooled with CCR7-negative TemRA cells. DNA of the CDR3: TGTGCCAGCAGCTTAGTAACAAACACCGGGGAGCTGTTTTTT. Translated: CASSLVTNTGELFF.